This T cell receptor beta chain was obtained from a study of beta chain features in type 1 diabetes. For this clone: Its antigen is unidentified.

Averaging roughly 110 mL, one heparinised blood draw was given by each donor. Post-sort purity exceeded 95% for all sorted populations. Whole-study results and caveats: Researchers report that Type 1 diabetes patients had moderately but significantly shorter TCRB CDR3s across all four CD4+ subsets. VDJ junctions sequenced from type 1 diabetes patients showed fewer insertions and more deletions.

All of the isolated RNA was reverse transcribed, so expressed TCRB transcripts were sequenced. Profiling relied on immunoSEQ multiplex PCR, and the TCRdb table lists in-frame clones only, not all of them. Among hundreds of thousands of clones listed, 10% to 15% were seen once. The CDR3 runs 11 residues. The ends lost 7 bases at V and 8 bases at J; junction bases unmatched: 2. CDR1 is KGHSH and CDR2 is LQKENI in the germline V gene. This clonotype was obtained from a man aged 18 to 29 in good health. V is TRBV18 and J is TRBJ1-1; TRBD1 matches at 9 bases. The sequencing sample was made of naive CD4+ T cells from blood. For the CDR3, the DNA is TGTGCCAGCTTAGGACAGGGGGAAGCTTTCTTT. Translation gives CASLGQGEAFF.